This T cell receptor beta chain was identified in a study of T cell repertoires in cytomegalovirus infection. The V gene's germline CDR1 is DFQATT and CDR2 SNEGSKA (reference sequence). This CDR3 is built from 13 residues. On this clonotype: Antigen unknown.

TCRdb re-analysed the reads in MiXCR, keeping a single row per CDR3 protein. This table has fewer than 950,000 distinct CDR3 sequences, approximately 32% appearing once. The TCR sequence derives from a human donor in good health (CMV status not recorded). Some clones in this sample may be carry-over from other donors' samples. The genes are TRBV20-1 and TRBJ1-1; unclear D gene. Specimen: cultured CD8+ T cells from PBMCs, collected from culture after CMV antigen stimulation. The CDR3 sequence: CRVSYLQNTEAFF. CDR3 nucleotides: TGCAGGGTGAGCTACCTTCAGAACACTGAAGCTTTCTTT.